This TCR beta chain was identified in a study of blood T cell repertoires in COVID-19. Background on the study: The United States, Italy and Spain supplied acute and convalescent COVID-19 samples. PBMCs, B-cell-depleted T cells, or T cells were the source of the cDNA or gDNA that made up the material.

Cohort assignment relied on participant-reported clinical history. Produced via immunoSEQ multiplex PCR; TCRdb's table is partial and in-frame only. Of about 370,000 clones listed, approximately 90% are singletons. Germline lookup yields CDR1 MNHEY and CDR2 SVGAGI. V was cut by 8 bases and J by 1 base, with 6 bases left in between. This CDR3 has 13 residues. The clonotype was recovered from a man younger than 35 who had recovered from COVID-19. The rearrangement joins TRBV6-5 to TRBJ1-6; the D is unclear. Sequencing was done on a sample of PBMCs or T cells enriched from blood (not recorded which). The CDR3 sequence: CASAGSYNSPLHF. For the CDR3, the DNA is TGTGCCAGCGCGGGTTCCTATAATTCACCCCTCCACTTT.